This T cell receptor beta chain was recorded in a study of control samples from healthy donors and cancer patients. Method: immunoSEQ multiplex PCR; TCRdb's copy keeps in-frame clones and lacks some. The sample has just over 90,000 clones, about 85% seen once. Looked up from germline, CDR1 is KGHSH and CDR2 is LQKENI. The trim removed 3 bases at V and 3 bases at J, leaving 3 bases unmatched. The CDR3 has 15 amino acids. This chain links TRBV18 with TRBJ2-3; 10 bases match TRBD2. The sequencing sample was made of blood. The clonotype was recovered from a woman between 50 and 59 years old in good health. The CDR3 DNA is TGTGCCAGCTCACCTACTAGCGGGGCAACAGATACGCAGTATTTT. Translation: CASSPTSGATDTQYF.